Detailed here is one T cell receptor beta chain. The table came from immunoSEQ multiplex PCR; TCRdb's copy has only in-frame clones and leaves some out. The sample lists tens of thousands of clones, roughly four fifths seen once, with 9.5% to 13% in the top ten. These data come from a study of sequential checkpoint blockade in melanoma. Study overall: After both sequences, patients received maintenance nivolumab.

Treatment noted: randomized to nivolumab then ipilimumab (arm A) or the reverse (arm B). Patients had received no earlier DNA-damaging chemotherapy. Live CD3+CD8+ CD19− CD56− cells were sorted from PBMCs. V gave up 4 bases and J gave up 8 bases, with 11 bases separating them. This CDR3 is 11 amino acids long. Germline CDR1 reads SQVTM; CDR2 reads ANQGSEA. Material: CD8+ T cells sorted from blood (inferred from file names), obtained from a patient given nivolumab and ipilimumab in sequence. The source is a human donor with melanoma. The chain employs TRBV29-1 and TRBJ1-2; D gene ambiguous. The CDR3 DNA reads TGCAGCGTTGGGGAGGGTTGGGGCTACACCTTC. The encoded protein is CSVGEGWGYTF.